The next 27 T cell receptor beta chains were all read from a single sample in a study of T cell repertoires in cytomegalovirus infection. No antigens are known for them. TCRdb ran MiXCR on the reads and lists one entry per CDR3 protein. The table includes about 400,000 distinct CDR3 sequences, approximately 30% detected once. The input for sequencing was cultured PBMCs, taken from culture after CMV antigen stimulation. These receptors were obtained from a human donor in good health (CMV status not recorded). Some clones in this sample may be carry-over from other donors' samples.

This clonotype appeared a few times. The chain's CDR3 is CASSYLSRLAGVRRNEQFF. The CDR3 DNA reads as TGTGCCAGCAGTTACCTCTCCCGACTAGCGGGAGTTCGAAGGAATGAGCAGTTCTTC. The V and J genes are TRBV6-2 or TRBV6-3 and TRBJ2-1; 12 bases are shared with TRBD2. Trimming took 2 bases from V and 7 from J; bases not matched to a gene: 15. Germline V lookup: CDR1 MNHEY, CDR2 SVGEGT. The CDR3 has 19 residues.

The chain has TRBV28 and TRBJ2-7, with 8 bases fitting TRBD1. Germline V lookup: CDR1 MDHEN, CDR2 SYDVKM. Losses at the gene ends were 4 bases for V and 3 bases for J; bases not matched to a gene: 17. The CDR3 is 18 residues long. The CDR3 nucleotides read TGTGCCAGCAGTTGGAGGACAGGGTCGGGTAGTGAAAACTACGAGCAGTACTTC. The encoded protein is CASSWRTGSGSENYEQYF.

The V and J genes are TRBV20-1 and TRBJ2-7; D remains ambiguous. The ends were cut back, 7 bases at V and 3 bases at J, with 16 bases in the middle. Germline V CDR1 and CDR2: DFQATT, SNEGSKA (reference sequence). This CDR3 is built from 13 residues. The chain's CDR3 is CSGRPGSLYEQYF. The DNA for the CDR3 is TGCAGTGGCCGACCGGGCTCTCTCTACGAGCAGTACTTC.

The chain recombines TRBV24-1 with TRBJ2-1, with D possibly matching TRBD2 (6 bases). Germline V gene data show CDR1 as KGHDR and CDR2 as SFDVKD. The V end lost 4 bases, the J end lost 10 bases, and 16 bases lay between the germline ends. The CDR3 has 14 amino acids. CDR3 region: CATSDPASVGEQFF. The DNA of the CDR3 is TGTGCCACCAGTGACCCCGCTAGCGTCGGAGAGCAGTTCTTC.

This clonotype was seen many times. The V gene is TRBV7-2, the J gene TRBJ2-2, with D perhaps TRBD1 (5 bases). Germline V gene lookup returns CDR1 SGHTA and CDR2 FQGNSA. Trimming pared 2 bases from V and 2 bases from J, leaving 6 bases between. The length of the CDR3 is 14 residues. CDR3 loop: CASSLWTNTGELFF. The DNA for the CDR3 is TGTGCCAGCAGCTTATGGACAAACACCGGGGAGCTGTTTTTT.

The chain has TRBV6-2 or TRBV6-3 and TRBJ2-3; maybe TRBD1 (5 bases). The CDR3 is 13 amino acids. V was pared by 7 bases and J by 2 bases, with 10 bases between. Germline CDR1 and CDR2: MNHEY and SVGEGT. In DNA, the CDR3 is TGTGCCAGCACCCTGGACAACACAGATACGCAGTATTTT. It specifies CASTLDNTDTQYF.

The CDR3 sequence is CASSIDRVGIQYF. The DNA for the CDR3 is TGTGCCAGTAGTATAGACAGGGTTGGCATTCAGTACTTC. The V and J genes are TRBV19 and TRBJ2-4; D may be TRBD1 (5 bases). This CDR3 has 13 residues. Germline V lookup: CDR1 LNHDA, CDR2 SQIVND (reference sequence). The V end lost 0 bases, the J end lost 9 bases, and 9 bases lay between the germline ends.

This chain uses TRBV24-1 with TRBJ2-1; TRBD2 aligns across 8 bases. CDR3 size: 15 residues. The V gene end was trimmed by 0 bases and the J gene end by 7 bases; junction bases not matched to a gene: 4. Germline V gene lookup returns CDR1 KGHDR and CDR2 SFDVKD. The CDR3, as DNA: TGTGCCACCAGTGATTTGCGGGAGGGCCATAATGAGCAGTTCTTC. This encodes CATSDLREGHNEQFF.

The rearrangement links TRBV20-1 to TRBJ2-7; the D is unclear. The germline gives CDR1 DFQATT, CDR2 SNEGSKA (reference sequence). The CDR3 covers 14 residues. V was shortened by 0 bases and J by 0 bases, with 9 bases between the two germline ends. The CDR3 DNA reads TGCAGTGCTAGAGATTTTCCAGCCTCCTACGAGCAGTACTTC. Protein product: CSARDFPASYEQYF.

The genes are TRBV7-8 and TRBJ2-3, with TRBD1 identical over 7 bases. Germline lookup yields CDR1 SGHVS and CDR2 FQNEAQ. This CDR3 is 15 amino acids long. The CDR3 region is CAFRGSGSRADTQYF. The CDR3 coding sequence is TGTGCATTCAGGGGGAGTGGTTCTCGGGCAGATACGCAGTATTTT.

CDR3 loop: CASSPRTGLGIYGYTF. The DNA of the CDR3 is TGTGCCAGCAGTCCTAGGACAGGCCTTGGGATTTACGGCTACACCTTC. The chain is built from TRBV28 and TRBJ1-2; 7 bases are a match to TRBD1. This CDR3 spans 16 amino acids. Germline V gene data show CDR1 as MDHEN and CDR2 as SYDVKM. V lost 5 bases, J lost 8 bases, and 17 bases stayed unmatched.

V usage is TRBV12-5 and J usage is TRBJ2-4, with a tentative D call TRBD2 (5 bases). With 4 bases removed from V and 2 bases from J, the gap between germline ends came to 15 bases. Germline assignment: CDR1 LGHNT and CDR2 FRNRAP. The CDR3 runs 16 residues. In DNA form, the CDR3 reads TGTGCTAGTGGTTCATGCTTTCGGGAACCCAAAAACATTCAGTACTTC. Protein: CASGSCFREPKNIQYF.

The rearrangement links TRBV6-1 to TRBJ2-3; TRBD1 matches 7 bases. With V trimmed by 6 bases and J by 1 base, 10 bases remained unmatched. From germline, CDR1 is MNHNS and CDR2 SASEGT. The CDR3 has 16 amino acids. In DNA, the CDR3 is TGTGCCAGCAGACCGTTTGGACAGGAGGGCACAGATACGCAGTATTTT. The encoded protein is CASRPFGQEGTDTQYF.

V and J are TRBV7-6 and TRBJ2-1; TRBD1 aligns across 7 bases. J was trimmed by 7 bases and V by 1 base; bases with no gene match: 7. This CDR3 spans 15 amino acids. CDR1 and CDR2 from the germline V gene are SGHVS and FNYEAQ. CDR3 coding DNA: TGTGCCAGCAGCTTAGTAGGGGACAGCTTTAATGAGCAGTTCTTC. Translated: CASSLVGDSFNEQFF.

J is TRBJ2-3 and V is TRBV7-2, with D perhaps TRBD1 (5 bases). V gave up 5 bases and J gave up 8 bases, with 20 bases separating them. The length of the CDR3 is 15 residues. The germline V gene encodes CDR1 SGHTA and CDR2 FQGNSA. The CDR3 sequence: CASSPEVSSQGTQYF. The CDR3 DNA reads as TGTGCCAGCAGCCCCGAGGTGTCATCCCAGGGTACGCAGTATTTT.

The chain carries TRBV6-5 and TRBJ2-5; no reliable D call. The V and J ends lost 0 bases and 4 bases respectively, with 9 bases between them. The germline V gene has CDR1 MNHEY and CDR2 SVGAGI. There are 14 residues in the CDR3. The CDR3 region is CASSYSRVTETQYF. Here the CDR3 DNA reads TGTGCCAGCAGTTACTCAAGGGTAACAGAGACCCAGTACTTC.

The chain uses TRBV7-8 and TRBJ1-6; D gene unclear. Germline CDR1 is SGHVS and CDR2 is FQNEAQ. This CDR3 comprises 15 residues. V was pared by 3 bases and J by 1 base, with 7 bases between. Here the CDR3 DNA reads TGTGCCAGCAGCTTGAGAGGGTCCTATAATTCACCCCTCCACTTT. Translating gives CASSLRGSYNSPLHF.

The J gene is TRBJ2-7, the V gene TRBV20-1; perhaps TRBD2 as D (6 bases). The CDR3 totals 14 residues. CDR1 is DFQATT and CDR2 is SNEGSKA in the germline V gene (reference sequence). V lost 0 bases to trimming and J lost 0 bases, with 9 bases between them. The CDR3 region is CSAREHSGSYEQYF. CDR3 DNA: TGCAGTGCTAGAGAGCATAGCGGCTCCTACGAGCAGTACTTC.

The table lists this clonotype with a few counts. The rearrangement uses TRBV6-2 or TRBV6-3 and TRBJ1-1, with a weak D call TRBD1 (5 bases). This CDR3 is built from 14 residues. V was trimmed by 2 bases and J by 1 base, leaving 8 bases between them. Germline values: CDR1 MNHEY, CDR2 SVGEGT. The CDR3 protein is CASSYGATNTEAFF. The CDR3 DNA is TGTGCCAGCAGTTACGGGGCTACGAACACTGAAGCTTTCTTT.

V usage is TRBV15 and J usage is TRBJ2-2; perhaps TRBD2 as D (5 bases). CDR3 length: 15 residues. Trimming shortened V by 3 bases and J by 5 bases, and 13 bases separated the two germline ends. Germline CDR1 LNHNV, CDR2 YYDKDF (reference sequence). The chain's CDR3 is CATSSLSGDTGELFF. Here the CDR3 DNA reads TGTGCCACCAGCAGCCTTTCCGGGGATACCGGGGAGCTGTTTTTT.

The rearrangement links TRBV30 to TRBJ1-1; 10 bases fit TRBD1. V dropped 7 bases and J dropped 4; count of bases not matched to a gene: 6. Germline lookup yields CDR1 GTSNPN and CDR2 SVGIG (reference sequence). The CDR3 runs to 13 residues. The CDR3 nucleotides read TGTGCCTCAGGACAGGGGGTGTTCACTGAAGCTTTCTTT. Encoded protein: CASGQGVFTEAFF.

This clonotype was counted at least ten times. The genes are TRBV7-8 and TRBJ2-1; D uncertain. V was trimmed by 8 bases and J by 2 bases, leaving 13 bases between them. Germline V gene sequence: CDR1 SGHVS, CDR2 FQNEAQ. The CDR3 is 14 residues long. CDR3 in amino acids: CASGRTETYNEQFF. CDR3 nucleotide sequence: TGTGCCAGCGGACGGACGGAAACCTACAATGAGCAGTTCTTC.

The V and J genes are TRBV7-2 and TRBJ1-5; unclear D gene. The CDR3 sequence is 14 residues long. V was cut by 5 bases and J by 4 bases, with 12 bases left in between. Germline-derived CDR1 and CDR2 are SGHTA and FQGNSA. DNA of the CDR3: TGTGCCAGCAGCCCCGGTGCGGGGAATCAGCCCCAGCATTTT. Translating it yields CASSPGAGNQPQHF.

V and J are TRBV7-2 and TRBJ2-3, with TRBD2 matching 12 bases. The CDR3 is 14 amino acids. Germline CDR1 and CDR2: SGHTA and FQGNSA. The V gene end was trimmed by 5 bases and the J gene end by 7 bases; junction bases not matched to a gene: 4. CDR3 region: CASSPGLAGNTQYF. DNA of the CDR3: TGTGCCAGCAGCCCCGGACTAGCGGGAAATACGCAGTATTTT.

This clonotype was detected a few times. The gene calls are TRBV7-2 and TRBJ1-3; D is unclear. The V end lost 4 bases, the J end lost 0 bases, and 10 bases lay between the germline ends. From germline, CDR1 is SGHTA and CDR2 FQGNSA. CDR3 length equals 15 residues. The DNA of the CDR3 is TGTGCCAGCAGCTCTTACCCCATCTCTGGAAACACCATATATTTT. Translation: CASSSYPISGNTIYF.

A note on this clonotype: At one of its ends the junction is not consistent with the germline gene, which may arise from a read error. The chain combines TRBV4-1 with TRBJ2-3; 7 bases line up with TRBD2. CDR1 and CDR2 (germline): MGHRA, YSYEKL. The length of the CDR3 is 17 residues. The CDR3 region is CAISQNSGGRGADTQYF. CDR3 DNA sequence: TGCGCCATCAGCCAAAACTCGGGCGGGAGAGGTGCAGATACGCAGTATTTT.

This clonotype was seen repeatedly, ten times or more. This chain uses TRBV18 with TRBJ2-3; possible D gene TRBD2, 6 bases. The CDR3 sequence is 14 residues long. Germline CDR1 and CDR2: KGHSH and LQKENI. Trimming pared 3 bases from V and 3 bases from J, leaving 10 bases between. The CDR3 nucleotides are TGTGCCAGCTCACCTCAGGGAGGAACAGATACGCAGTATTTT. Translating it yields CASSPQGGTDTQYF.